The 27 T cell receptor beta chains in this list originate from one sample, sequenced in a study of OX40 agonist ivuxolimab in advanced cancers. The repertoire was sequenced with immunoSEQ multiplex PCR; TCRdb's copy has only in-frame clones and lacks some. This table holds about 79,000 clones, about 92% found once. The material sequenced was CD4+ or CD8+ T cells sorted from blood, taken in a trial of the OX40 agonist ivuxolimab. These receptors were obtained from an adult with an advanced solid tumor such as melanoma, head and neck, liver or kidney cancer.

The chain has TRBV7-3 and TRBJ2-1, with D unclear. The CDR3 extends over 13 amino acids. The germline CDR1 and CDR2 sequences are SGHTA and FQGTGA. V lost 3 bases and J lost 9, with 12 bases in between. The CDR3 nucleotides read TGTGCCAGCAGCTTCCTTACCGATGGTGAGCAGTTCTTC. The encoded protein is CASSFLTDGEQFF. The variable domain in full, completed from reference TRBV7-3 and TRBJ2-1, reads GAGVSQTPSNKVTEKGKYVELRCDPISGHTALYWYRQSLGQGPEFLIYFQGTGAADDSGLPNDRFFAVRPEGSVSTLKIQRTERGDSAVYLCASSFLTDGEQFFGPGTRLTVL.

This chain connects TRBV7-2 to TRBJ2-5; 9 bases match TRBD2. The CDR3 loop spans 16 amino acids. Germline V CDR1 and CDR2: SGHTA, FQGNSA. Trimming cost V 1 base and J 7 bases; bases outside gene matches: 10. CDR3 sequence reads: CASSLEASGAGGTQYF. The CDR3 nucleotides are TGTGCCAGCAGCTTAGAGGCTAGCGGGGCCGGCGGGACCCAGTACTTC.

This rearrangement joins TRBV19 to TRBJ2-7, with TRBD2 identical over 7 bases. The germline gives CDR1 LNHDA, CDR2 SQIVND (reference sequence). Germline trimming cut 8 bases from V and 0 bases from J; bases unmatched to any gene: 10. The CDR3 spans 15 residues. Here the CDR3 DNA reads TGTGCCAGTCCAGGGACCGGGAGGAGCTCCTACGAGCAGTACTTC. Residues: CASPGTGRSSYEQYF.

V and J are TRBV28 and TRBJ2-7; 7 bases agree with TRBD2. With 0 bases clipped from V and 3 bases from J, the junction kept 8 bases outside the gene matches. The CDR3 consists of 16 residues. Per germline, CDR1 MDHEN and CDR2 SYDVKM. CDR3 sequence reads: CASSLWGEGVGYEQYF. The CDR3 coding sequence is TGTGCCAGCAGTTTATGGGGGGAGGGTGTGGGCTACGAGCAGTACTTC.

The V gene is TRBV5-1, the J gene TRBJ1-2; 7 bases are shared with TRBD1. Trimming at V came to 0 bases and at J to 0 bases, leaving 2 bases not matched to a gene. This CDR3 is built from 15 residues. CDR1 and CDR2 from the germline V gene are SGHRS and YFSETQ. The CDR3 here is CASSLDQGANYGYTF. The CDR3 DNA reads TGCGCCAGCAGCTTGGACCAGGGGGCTAACTATGGCTACACCTTC.

The chain joins TRBV6-5 to TRBJ2-1; weak D call: TRBD1 (5 bases). This CDR3 contains 15 residues. Germline assignment: CDR1 MNHEY and CDR2 SVGAGI. V gave up 0 bases and J gave up 9 bases, with 15 bases separating them. The CDR3 nucleotides read TGTGCCAGCAGTTACTCGAAGGGGATAAGTGGTGAGCAGTTCTTC. This gives the protein CASSYSKGISGEQFF.

This chain joins TRBV18 and TRBJ2-1; D unresolved. Germline assignment: CDR1 KGHSH and CDR2 LQKENI. The CDR3 consists of 16 residues. Trimming left V 2 bases short and J 3 bases short, with 14 bases between. CDR3 DNA: TGTGCCAGCTCACCAAGCCTCACCGAGGACTACAATGAGCAGTTCTTC. This gives the protein CASSPSLTEDYNEQFF.

This chain connects TRBV7-9 to TRBJ1-2; 9 bases are shared with TRBD1. CDR3 length: 13 residues. The V gene end was trimmed by 5 bases and the J gene end by 8 bases; junction bases not matched to a gene: 6. Germline V CDR1 and CDR2: SEHNR, FQNEAQ (reference sequence). The CDR3 protein is CASSVGTGSGYTF. CDR3 in DNA: TGTGCCAGCAGCGTCGGGACAGGGTCCGGCTACACCTTC. Full variable domain (outside the CDR3, taken from reference TRBV7-9 and TRBJ1-2): DTGVSQNPRHKITKRGQNVTFRCDPISEHNRLYWYRQTLGQGPEFLTYFQNEAQLEKSRLLSDRFSAERPKGSFSTLEIQRTEQGDSAMYLCASSVGTGSGYTFGSGTRLTVV.

This clone is categorized as medium-sized. The chain is built from TRBV4-2 and TRBJ2-5; TRBD2 agrees at 14 bases. With V trimmed by 0 bases and J by 12 bases, 3 bases remained unmatched. This CDR3 spans 14 amino acids. Per germline, CDR1 LGHNA and CDR2 YNFKEQ. The CDR3 here is CASSQDWGLAGEYF. The CDR3 DNA is TGTGCCAGCAGCCAAGATTGGGGACTAGCGGGGGAGTACTTC.

The chain couples TRBV5-5 to TRBJ1-2; TRBD1 aligns across 9 bases. In germline, CDR1 is SGHKS, CDR2 YYEKEE (reference sequence). The ends lost 0 bases at V and 4 bases at J; junction bases unmatched: 4. CDR3 length equals 15 residues. This chain's CDR3 is CASSLDRGLGYGYTF. For the CDR3, the DNA is TGTGCCAGCAGCTTGGACAGGGGGCTCGGCTATGGCTACACCTTC. Drawing the rest from reference TRBV5-5 and TRBJ1-2, the complete variable domain is DAGVTQSPTHLIKTRGQQVTLRCSPISGHKSVSWYQQVLGQGPQFIFQYYEKEERGRGNFPDRFSARQFPNYSSELNVNALLLGDSALYLCASSLDRGLGYGYTFGSGTRLTVV.

The J gene is TRBJ1-3, the V gene TRBV7-2; possibly TRBD1 for D (6 bases). Germline lookup yields CDR1 SGHTA and CDR2 FQGNSA. CDR3 length equals 15 residues. V was clipped by 1 base and J by 2 bases, with 9 bases between them. This CDR3 reads CASSLVRGPGNTIYF. The CDR3 region has the DNA TGTGCCAGCAGCTTAGTCAGGGGCCCTGGAAACACCATATATTTT.

This clone was observed once. The chain joins TRBV30 to TRBJ2-1; 11 positions agree with TRBD2. V trimming: 0 bases; J trimming: 0 bases; junction bases outside the gene matches: 7. This CDR3 spans 18 amino acids. Germline V gene data show CDR1 as GTSNPN and CDR2 as SVGIG (reference sequence). CDR3 sequence (DNA): TGTGCCTGGAGTGTTCAGACTAGCGGGAAGAGCTCCTACAATGAGCAGTTCTTC. This encodes CAWSVQTSGKSSYNEQFF.

The genes are TRBV11-3 and TRBJ2-1; 13 bases line up with TRBD2. The length of the CDR3 is 17 residues. Germline CDR1 and CDR2: SGHNT and YENEEA. J gave up 5 bases and V 5 bases, and 9 bases lay outside the gene matches. The CDR3 DNA is TGTGCCAGCAGCCTAAAACTAGCGGGAGGGTCCCACAATGAGCAGTTCTTC. Translated: CASSLKLAGGSHNEQFF.

DNA of the CDR3: TGTGCCACAACTCGGGGGGAGGGCTCTGGGGCCAACGTCCTGACTTTC. Protein: CATTRGEGSGANVLTF. The rearrangement joins TRBV9 to TRBJ2-6, with TRBD2 identical over 7 bases. The junction had 9 bases not matched to a gene; V was cut back by 9 bases and J by 0 bases. The CDR3 totals 16 residues. CDR1 and CDR2 from the germline V gene are SGDLS and YYNGEE.

The rearrangement links TRBV2 to TRBJ1-2; the D gene is possibly TRBD1 (6 bases). Trimming shortened V by 4 bases and J by 4 bases, and 10 bases separated the two germline ends. The germline gives CDR1 SNHLY, CDR2 FYNNEI. The CDR3 sequence is 13 residues long. The CDR3 is CASSVKGGYGYTF. The DNA for the CDR3 is TGTGCCAGCAGTGTCAAGGGGGGCTATGGCTACACCTTC.

The chain combines TRBV7-6 with TRBJ2-1, with TRBD1 matching 11 bases. In germline, CDR1 is SGHVS, CDR2 FNYEAQ. This CDR3 is 14 amino acids long. The V gene end was trimmed by 3 bases and the J gene end by 10 bases; junction bases not matched to a gene: 5. CDR3 protein: CASSFEDRGREQFF. For the CDR3, the DNA is TGTGCCAGCAGCTTTGAGGACAGGGGGCGGGAGCAGTTCTTC.

The chain has TRBV7-2 and TRBJ2-1; tentative D call: TRBD2 (6 bases). This CDR3 spans 15 amino acids. Trimming removed 4 bases at V and 4 bases at J, with 14 bases between. Germline V lookup: CDR1 SGHTA, CDR2 FQGNSA. The DNA of the CDR3 is TGTGCCAGCAGCTCCACCCCAGCGGGTTACAATGAGCAGTTCTTC. Amino acids: CASSSTPAGYNEQFF.

The table lists this clone with a few counts. This sequence joins TRBV2 and TRBJ1-5, with 7 bases that match TRBD1. This CDR3 contains 14 residues. CDR1 and CDR2 from the germline V gene are SNHLY and FYNNEI. With 6 bases clipped from V and 2 bases from J, the junction kept 4 bases outside the gene matches. The CDR3 region has the DNA TGTGCCAGCAGGGTCGACAGGGGCAATCAGCCCCAGCATTTT. Encoded protein: CASRVDRGNQPQHF.

Comment on this clone: Within the sample, other DNA sequences also encode this same CDR3. The chain uses TRBV5-1 and TRBJ2-3; D possibly corresponds to TRBD2 (6 bases). The CDR3 is 14 amino acids. Germline CDR1 SGHRS, CDR2 YFSETQ. V shed 5 bases and J shed 3 bases, with 13 bases lying between them. CDR3 residues: CASSRAGRTDTQYF. The CDR3 bases are TGCGCCAGCAGTAGGGCGGGGAGGACAGATACGCAGTATTTT.

This clone is medium-sized (0.01 to 0.1%) within its sample. This chain links TRBV27 with TRBJ1-5; D perhaps matches TRBD1 (6 bases). V lost 6 bases and J lost 2, with 14 bases in between. Germline V gene lookup returns CDR1 MNHEY and CDR2 SMNVEV (reference sequence). This CDR3 region has 15 residues. Here the CDR3 DNA reads TGTGCCAGCAGGGATAATTACAGGGGCAATCAGCCCCAGCATTTT. It codes for CASRDNYRGNQPQHF.

The J gene is TRBJ1-2, the V gene TRBV6-1; 11 bases match TRBD1. This CDR3 has 15 residues. Per germline, CDR1 MNHNS and CDR2 SASEGT. V lost 3 bases, J lost 7 bases, and 7 bases stayed unmatched. The CDR3 bases are TGTGCCAGCAGTGAGGGGACAGGGGGTTACAGTGGCTACACCTTC. Translating it yields CASSEGTGGYSGYTF.

The CDR3 coding sequence is TGTGCCAGCAGTTATGGTGGTAGCGCATTCACCGGGGAGCTGTTTTTT. Protein product: CASSYGGSAFTGELFF. This chain connects TRBV6-6 to TRBJ2-2; D is possibly TRBD2 (5 bases). The V end lost 3 bases, the J end lost 4 bases, and 15 bases lay between the germline ends. Germline assignment: CDR1 MNHNY and CDR2 SVGAGI (reference sequence). This CDR3 spans 16 amino acids.

V gene TRBV6-5 combines with J gene TRBJ2-1; D unresolved. In germline, CDR1 is MNHEY, CDR2 SVGAGI. This CDR3 is built from 14 residues. V was pared by 5 bases and J by 7 bases, with 15 bases between. CDR3 protein: CASSPAHGPNEQFF. DNA of the CDR3: TGTGCCAGCAGTCCGGCCCACGGGCCGAATGAGCAGTTCTTC.

The chain combines TRBV5-1 with TRBJ1-5; TRBD1 agrees at 11 bases. This CDR3 has 15 residues. Trimming at V came to 4 bases and at J to 5 bases, leaving 5 bases not matched to a gene. Germline CDR1 SGHRS, CDR2 YFSETQ. DNA for the CDR3: TGCGCCAGCAGCGTCGGGACAGGGGGGGATCAGCCCCAGCATTTT. Its translation: CASSVGTGGDQPQHF.

V usage is TRBV11-1 and J usage is TRBJ2-2; D is unclear. The length of the CDR3 is 14 residues. Germline V gene lookup returns CDR1 SGHAT and CDR2 FQDESV (reference sequence). Trimming pared 4 bases from V and 0 bases from J, leaving 6 bases between. The CDR3 protein is CASSSSPNTGELFF. The CDR3 coding sequence is TGTGCCAGCAGCTCCTCGCCGAACACCGGGGAGCTGTTTTTT.

V usage is TRBV11-2 and J usage is TRBJ1-5; TRBD1 might be the D (6 bases). The V and J ends lost 2 bases and 3 bases respectively, with 11 bases between them. The CDR3 length is 15 residues. Germline V gene sequence: CDR1 SGHAT, CDR2 FQNNGV. This chain's CDR3 is CASSLRTVINQPQHF. CDR3 DNA: TGTGCCAGCAGCTTAAGGACAGTGATCAATCAGCCCCAGCATTTT.

The chain is built from TRBV30 and TRBJ1-1, with 12 bases lining up with TRBD1. In germline, CDR1 is GTSNPN, CDR2 SVGIG (reference sequence). The V gene end was trimmed by 4 bases and the J gene end by 3 bases; junction bases not matched to a gene: 9. The CDR3 spans 16 residues. The CDR3 sequence is CAWTGGDRGLDTEAFF. The CDR3 DNA reads as TGTGCCTGGACGGGTGGGGACAGGGGGCTCGACACTGAAGCTTTCTTT.